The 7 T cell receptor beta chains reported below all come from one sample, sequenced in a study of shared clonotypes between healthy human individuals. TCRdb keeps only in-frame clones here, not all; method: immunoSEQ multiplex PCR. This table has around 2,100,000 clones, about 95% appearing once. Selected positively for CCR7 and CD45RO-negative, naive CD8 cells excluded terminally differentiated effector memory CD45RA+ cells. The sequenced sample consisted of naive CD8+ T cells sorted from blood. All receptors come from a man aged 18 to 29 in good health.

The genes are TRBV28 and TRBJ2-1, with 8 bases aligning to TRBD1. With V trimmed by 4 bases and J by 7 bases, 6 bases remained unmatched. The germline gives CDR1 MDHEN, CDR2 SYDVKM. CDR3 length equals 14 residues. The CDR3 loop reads CASSWGTGRNEQFF. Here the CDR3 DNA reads TGTGCCAGCAGTTGGGGGACAGGACGTAATGAGCAGTTCTTC. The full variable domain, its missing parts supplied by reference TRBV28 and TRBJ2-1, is DVKVTQSSRYLVKRTGEKVFLECVQDMDHENMFWYRQDPGLGLRLIYFSYDVKMKEKGDIPEGYSVSREKKERFSLILESASTNQTSMYLCASSWGTGRNEQFFGPGTRLTVL.

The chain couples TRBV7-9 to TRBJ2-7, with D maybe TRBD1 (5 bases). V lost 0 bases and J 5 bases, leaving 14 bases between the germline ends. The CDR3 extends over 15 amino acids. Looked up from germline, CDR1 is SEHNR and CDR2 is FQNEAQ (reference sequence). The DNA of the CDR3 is TGTGCCAGCAGCTTAGCCGGTCCCTTAGGGGACGAGCAGTACTTC. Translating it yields CASSLAGPLGDEQYF.

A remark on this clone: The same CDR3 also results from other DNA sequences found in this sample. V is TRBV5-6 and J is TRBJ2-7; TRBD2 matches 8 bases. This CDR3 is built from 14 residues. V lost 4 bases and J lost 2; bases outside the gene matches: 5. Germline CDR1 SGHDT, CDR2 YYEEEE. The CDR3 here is CASSSGLAPYEQYF. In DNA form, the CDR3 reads TGTGCCAGCAGCAGTGGACTAGCTCCCTACGAGCAGTACTTC. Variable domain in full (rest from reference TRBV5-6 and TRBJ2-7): DAGVTQSPTHLIKTRGQQVTLRCSPKSGHDTVSWYQQALGQGPQFIFQYYEEEERQRGNFPDRFSGHQFPNYSSELNVNALLLGDSALYLCASSSGLAPYEQYFGPGTRLTVT.

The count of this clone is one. The DNA of the CDR3 is TGTGCCAGCAGTGATGAGGTGGCGGACGAGCAGTACTTC. Its translation: CASSDEVADEQYF. The chain has TRBV2 and TRBJ2-7; D not certain. CDR3 length equals 13 residues. Trimming stripped 3 bases from V and 5 bases from J, with 11 bases between. From germline, CDR1 is SNHLY and CDR2 FYNNEI.

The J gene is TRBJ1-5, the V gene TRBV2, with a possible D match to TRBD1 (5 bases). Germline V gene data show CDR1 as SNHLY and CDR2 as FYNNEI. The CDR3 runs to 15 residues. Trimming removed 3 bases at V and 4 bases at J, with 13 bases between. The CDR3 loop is CASSDGGVVNQPQHF. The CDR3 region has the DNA TGTGCCAGCAGTGATGGAGGGGTTGTAAATCAGCCCCAGCATTTT.

This CDR3 reads CASRPVGEGLDEQFF. The CDR3 bases are TGTGCCAGCAGACCAGTAGGGGAGGGCCTGGATGAGCAGTTCTTC. The V call is TRBV27, the J call TRBJ2-1; 7 bases agree with TRBD2. In germline, CDR1 is MNHEY, CDR2 SMNVEV (reference sequence). With 6 bases clipped from V and 8 bases from J, the junction kept 13 bases outside the gene matches. This CDR3 region has 15 residues.

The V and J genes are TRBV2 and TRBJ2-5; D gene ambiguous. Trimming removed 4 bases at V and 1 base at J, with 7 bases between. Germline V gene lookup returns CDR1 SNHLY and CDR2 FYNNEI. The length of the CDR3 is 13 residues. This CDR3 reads CASSGPGQETQYF. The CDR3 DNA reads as TGTGCCAGCAGTGGGCCAGGCCAAGAGACCCAGTACTTC.